Shown below are 17 T cell receptor beta chains from a single sample sequenced in a study of T cell responses to AZD1222 COVID-19 vaccine. Sequenced by immunoSEQ multiplex PCR; TCRdb stores in-frame clones only, minus some. The table has 75,000 to 90,000 clones, under 90% seen once. This specimen was peripheral blood, taken on day 0 of AZD1222 vaccination. The receptors were gathered from an adult in good health.

The CDR3, as DNA: TGTGCCAGCAGCCTTCTCATCGCGGGAGGAAACACCATATATTTT. Encoded protein: CASSLLIAGGNTIYF. The genes are TRBV3-1 (or the pseudogene TRBV3-2) and TRBJ1-3; D gene ambiguous. CDR3 length: 15 amino acids. V was pared by 4 bases and J by 4 bases, with 14 bases between. Germline V CDR1 and CDR2: LGHDT, YNNKEL (reference sequence).

This clone was seen just once. The chain joins TRBV6-1 to TRBJ2-7; D not certain. The CDR3 runs to 12 residues. Trimming cost V 5 bases and J 2 bases, with 7 bases left between them. Germline V CDR1 and CDR2: MNHNS, SASEGT. CDR3 sequence reads: CASSYLAYEQYF. The CDR3 DNA is TGTGCCAGCAGTTATCTAGCCTACGAGCAGTACTTC.

This clone appeared once. The V call is TRBV7-3, the J call TRBJ2-2; D is undetermined. This CDR3 contains 12 residues. Trimming removed 1 base at V and 6 bases at J, with 3 bases between. CDR1 SGHTA and CDR2 FQGTGA come from the germline V gene. CDR3 residues: CASSLIPGELFF. The CDR3 DNA reads TGTGCCAGCAGCTTAATTCCCGGGGAGCTGTTTTTT.

The chain links TRBV4-2 to TRBJ1-1, with a weak D call TRBD1 (6 bases). This CDR3 is 16 amino acids long. The V and J ends lost 3 bases and 2 bases respectively, with 16 bases between them. The germline gives CDR1 LGHNA, CDR2 YNFKEQ. This CDR3 reads CASSQGGRRGNTEAFF. The CDR3 region has the DNA TGTGCCAGCAGCCAGGGGGGGCGCCGTGGTAACACTGAAGCTTTCTTT.

This clone was counted only a few times. The chain has TRBV6-4 and TRBJ2-1, with D perhaps matching TRBD1 or TRBD2 (6 bases each). The CDR3 is made up of 15 amino acids. Germline V gene lookup returns CDR1 MRHNA and CDR2 SNTAGT. The V and J ends lost 2 bases and 2 bases respectively, with 10 bases between them. CDR3 in DNA: TGTGCCAGCAGTGACCCGGGGGCCACCTACAATGAGCAGTTCTTC. It yields the protein CASSDPGATYNEQFF.

The chain is built from TRBV6-5 and TRBJ1-5, with D possibly being TRBD1 (5 bases). Germline-derived CDR1 and CDR2 are MNHEY and SVGAGI. V was cut by 0 bases and J by 5 bases, with 11 bases left in between. This CDR3 has 15 residues. For the CDR3, the DNA is TGTGCCAGCAGTTACTCGAGGGGCGGGGATCAGCCCCAGCATTTT. Its protein product is CASSYSRGGDQPQHF.

V usage is TRBV4-2 and J usage is TRBJ2-1, with TRBD2 matching over 7 bases. The germline CDR1 and CDR2 sequences are LGHNA and YNFKEQ. This CDR3 has 13 residues. With V trimmed by 6 bases and J by 2 bases, 1 base remained unmatched. The CDR3 DNA reads TGTGCCAGCAGGGGGGGGGCCTACAATGAGCAGTTCTTC. It yields the protein CASRGGAYNEQFF.

J is TRBJ1-4 and V is TRBV10-2; 9 bases are a match to TRBD1. V gave up 6 bases and J gave up 8 bases; unmatched junction bases: 13. The CDR3 spans 16 residues. CDR1 WSHSY and CDR2 SAAADI come from the germline V gene. CDR3 loop: CASSGSMTGGREKLFF. The CDR3 DNA follows: TGCGCCAGCAGCGGATCTATGACAGGGGGGCGAGAAAAACTGTTTTTT.

As regards this clone: Compared with germline, one end of the junction differs, possibly owing to a read error. The chain combines TRBV2 with TRBJ1-5, with 8 bases lining up with TRBD1. This CDR3 contains 19 residues. Germline lookup yields CDR1 SNHLY and CDR2 FYNNEI. CDR3 bases: TGTGCCAGCAGCGAAGGAGAGGCTGATAAAACAGGGGGGGAGCAGCCCCAGCATTTT. Amino acid sequence: CASSEGEADKTGGEQPQHF.

The V gene is TRBV6-2 or TRBV6-3, the J gene TRBJ2-6; D gene uncertain. The length of the CDR3 is 14 residues. Germline loops: CDR1 MNHEY, CDR2 SVGEGT. Trimming cost V 5 bases and J 1 base, with 6 bases left between them. CDR3 DNA sequence: TGTGCCAGCAGTAAGACATCTGGGGCCAACGTCCTGACTTTC. This sequence encodes CASSKTSGANVLTF.

This chain links TRBV13 with TRBJ2-3; D not certain. The V gene's germline CDR1 is PRHDT and CDR2 FYEKMQ (reference sequence). The CDR3 is 11 amino acids. With 4 bases removed from V and 6 bases from J, the gap between germline ends came to 5 bases. The CDR3: CASSSSDTQYF. The CDR3 DNA follows: TGTGCCAGCAGCTCGTCTGATACGCAGTATTTT.

The rearrangement uses TRBV19 and TRBJ1-1, with 8 bases that match TRBD1. The germline V gene has CDR1 LNHDA and CDR2 SQIVND (reference sequence). The CDR3 is made up of 14 amino acids. Trimming removed 3 bases from V and 7 bases from J; junction bases left unmatched: 7. The CDR3 DNA reads TGTGCCAGTAGTATCCGGACAGGGAGTGATGAAGCTTTCTTT. It is translated as CASSIRTGSDEAFF.

The rearrangement joins TRBV6-5 to TRBJ1-3; D is undetermined. The CDR3 loop spans 15 amino acids. With 6 bases removed from V and 0 bases from J, the gap between germline ends came to 12 bases. Germline-derived CDR1 and CDR2 are MNHEY and SVGAGI. This CDR3 reads CASRDSGSSGNTIYF. CDR3 DNA sequence: TGTGCCAGCAGAGACTCCGGGAGCTCTGGAAACACCATATATTTT.

The chain's CDR3 is CASRGGLNAGNTIYF. CDR3 coding DNA: TGTGCCAGCAGAGGGGGGCTCAATGCTGGAAACACCATATATTTT. The V and J genes are TRBV6-5 and TRBJ1-3; D might be TRBD1 (6 bases). Germline assignment: CDR1 MNHEY and CDR2 SVGAGI. Trimming stripped 6 bases from V and 2 bases from J, with 14 bases between. This CDR3 contains 15 residues.

The chain couples TRBV20-1 to TRBJ2-2; D uncertain. The CDR3 contains 14 residues. Deletions cut 3 bases from V and 2 bases from J, with 10 bases between. Germline assignment: CDR1 DFQATT and CDR2 SNEGSKA (reference sequence). The CDR3 loop reads CSASRAANTGELFF. CDR3 sequence (DNA): TGCAGTGCTAGTCGGGCAGCTAACACCGGGGAGCTGTTTTTT.

V and J are TRBV3-1 (or the pseudogene TRBV3-2) and TRBJ2-1; possibly TRBD2 for D (6 bases). The CDR3 totals 17 residues. V lost 0 bases and J 1 base, leaving 13 bases between the germline ends. Germline V gene data show CDR1 as LGHDT and CDR2 as YNNKEL (reference sequence). CDR3 nucleotides: TGTGCCAGCAGCCAAGATATACGGGAGATGTCCTACAATGAGCAGTTCTTC. Amino acids: CASSQDIREMSYNEQFF.

In its sample, this clone was seen a few times. The genes are TRBV5-8 and TRBJ2-1; 8 bases align to TRBD2. This CDR3 is 15 amino acids long. Trimming at V came to 6 bases and at J to 0 bases, leaving 5 bases not matched to a gene. Germline CDR1 reads SGHTS; CDR2 reads YDEGEE. The CDR3 bases are TGTGCCAGCAAAGGCGGGGGGCCCTCCTACAATGAGCAGTTCTTC. It codes for CASKGGGPSYNEQFF.